This TCR beta chain comes out of a study of blood T cell repertoires in COVID-19. TCRdb keeps only in-frame clones here, not all; method: immunoSEQ multiplex PCR. The sample consists of 55,000 to 75,000 clones, around 84% of them appearing once. The length of the CDR3 is 15 residues. V was clipped by 4 bases and J by 5 bases; unmatched bases: 9. Germline V lookup: CDR1 SGHVS, CDR2 FNYEAQ. The sequence derives from a human donor with active COVID-19. The donor label of this sample is uncertain. Source material: peripheral blood. The V gene is TRBV7-6, the J gene TRBJ2-5, with 8 bases identical to TRBD2. The CDR3 is CASSSLLGGGETQYF. Written as DNA, the CDR3 is TGTGCCAGCAGCTCCCTATTAGGCGGGGGGGAGACCCAGTACTTC.